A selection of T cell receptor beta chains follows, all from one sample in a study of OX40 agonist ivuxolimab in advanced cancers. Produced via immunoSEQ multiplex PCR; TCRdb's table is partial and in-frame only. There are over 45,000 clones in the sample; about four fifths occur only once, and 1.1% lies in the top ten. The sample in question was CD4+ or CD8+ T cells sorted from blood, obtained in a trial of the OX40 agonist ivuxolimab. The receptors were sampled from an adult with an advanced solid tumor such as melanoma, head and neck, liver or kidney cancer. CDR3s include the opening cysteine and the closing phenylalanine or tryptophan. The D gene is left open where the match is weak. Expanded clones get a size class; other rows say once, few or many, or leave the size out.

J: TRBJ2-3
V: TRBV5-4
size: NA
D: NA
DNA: TGTGCCAGCAGTTCCCTGGAGGGCACAGATACGCAGTATTTT
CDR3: CASSSLEGTDTQYF

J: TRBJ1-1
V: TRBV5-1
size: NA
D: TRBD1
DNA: TGCGCCAGCAGCTTGGATACAGGGGGTACGATGAACACTGAAGCTTTCTTT
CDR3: CASSLDTGGTMNTEAFF

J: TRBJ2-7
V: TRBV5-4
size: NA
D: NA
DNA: TGTGCCAGCAGCCCCGCAGGAGGAGAGGACCCTTCCTACGAGCAGTACTTC
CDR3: CASSPAGGEDPSYEQYF

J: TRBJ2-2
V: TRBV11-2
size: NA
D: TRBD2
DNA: TGTGCCAGCAGCCCAATAGCGGGAGGGTCCACCGGGGAGCTGTTTTTT
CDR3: CASSPIAGGSTGELFF

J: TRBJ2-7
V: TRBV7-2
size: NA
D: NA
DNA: TGTGCCAGCAGCTTAGGTAGAAAAGGCACCTACGAGCAGTACTTC
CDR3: CASSLGRKGTYEQYF

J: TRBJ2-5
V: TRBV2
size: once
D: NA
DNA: TGTGCCAGCAGTGAAGCGCGGGAGACCCAGTACTTC
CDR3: CASSEARETQYF

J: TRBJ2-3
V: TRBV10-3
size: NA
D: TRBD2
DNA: TGTGCCATCAGGCTCGGGGGGGTCACAGATACGCAGTATTTT
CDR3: CAIRLGGVTDTQYF

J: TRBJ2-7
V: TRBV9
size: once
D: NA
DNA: TGTGCCAGCAGCGTGGGGAGAATAAGCTACGAGCAGTACTTC
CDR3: CASSVGRISYEQYF

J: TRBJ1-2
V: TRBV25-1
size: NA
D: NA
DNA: TGTGCCAGCAGTGAATCATCGACAGGACTCTATGGCTACACCTTC
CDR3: CASSESSTGLYGYTF

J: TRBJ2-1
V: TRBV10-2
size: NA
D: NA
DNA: TGCGCCAGCAGTGAATCTAGCTATGAGCAGTTCTTC
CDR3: CASSESSYEQFF

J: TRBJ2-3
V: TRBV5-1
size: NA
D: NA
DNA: TGCGCCAGCAGCCCAACTAGTCTTAGCACAGATACGCAGTATTTT
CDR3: CASSPTSLSTDTQYF

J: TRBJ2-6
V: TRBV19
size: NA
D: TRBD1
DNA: TGTGCCAGTAGGGACAGGCTTGGGAGGGCCAACGTCCTGACTTTC
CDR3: CASRDRLGRANVLTF

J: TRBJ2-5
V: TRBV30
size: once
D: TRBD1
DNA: TGTGCCTGGAGGCCTACTAGACAGGGTAATCAAGAGACCCAGTACTTC
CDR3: CAWRPTRQGNQETQYF

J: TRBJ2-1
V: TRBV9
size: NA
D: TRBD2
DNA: TGTGCCAGCAGCCTAGCGGGAACCTACAATGAGCAGTTCTTC
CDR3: CASSLAGTYNEQFF

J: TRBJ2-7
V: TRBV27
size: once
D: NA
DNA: TGTGCCAGCAGTCCCAGCTCCTACGAGCAGTACTTC
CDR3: CASSPSSYEQYF

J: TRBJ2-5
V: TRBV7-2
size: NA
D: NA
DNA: TGTGCCAGCAGCCAGGATAAGGAAGAGACCCAGTACTTC
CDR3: CASSQDKEETQYF

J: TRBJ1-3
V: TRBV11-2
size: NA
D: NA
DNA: TGTGCCAGCAGCTCAGTCCTTTCTGGAAACACCATATATTTT
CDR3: CASSSVLSGNTIYF

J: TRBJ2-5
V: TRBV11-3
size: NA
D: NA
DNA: TGTGCCAGCAGCTTAGGTTCAGGGAAAGAGACCCAGTACTTC
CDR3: CASSLGSGKETQYF

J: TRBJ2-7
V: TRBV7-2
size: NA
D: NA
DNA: TGTGCCAGCAGCTTAGAAGCGGCCGACGGCGAGCAGTACTTC
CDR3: CASSLEAADGEQYF

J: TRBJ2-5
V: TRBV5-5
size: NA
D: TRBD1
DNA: TGTGCCAGCAGCCGCCAGCCGGGACAGGGTAGGCGAGAGACCCAGTACTTC
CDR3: CASSRQPGQGRRETQYF

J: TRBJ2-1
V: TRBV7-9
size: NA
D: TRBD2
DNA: TGTGCCAGCAGCCGGACTAGCGGGAGAGGCAATGAGCAGTTCTTC
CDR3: CASSRTSGRGNEQFF

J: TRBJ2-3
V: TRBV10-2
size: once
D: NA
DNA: TGCGCCAGCAATTCAGGGTCAGATACGCAGTATTTT
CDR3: CASNSGSDTQYF

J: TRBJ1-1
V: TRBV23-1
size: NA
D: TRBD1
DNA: TGCGCCAGCAGGCAGGACAGGAGCAACACTGAAGCTTTCTTT
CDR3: CASRQDRSNTEAFF

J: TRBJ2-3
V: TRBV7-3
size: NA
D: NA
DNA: TGTGCCAGCAGCTTAAATTCCGGATTCACAGATACGCAGTATTTT
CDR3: CASSLNSGFTDTQYF

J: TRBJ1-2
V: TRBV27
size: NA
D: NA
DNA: TGTGCCAGCAGTTTCAGGGAGGGGGTGGGGGGCTACACCTTC
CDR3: CASSFREGVGGYTF

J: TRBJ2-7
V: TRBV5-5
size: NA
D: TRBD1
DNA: TGTGCCAGCAGCTTCGACAGGGGGAGGTACGAGCAGTACTTC
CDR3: CASSFDRGRYEQYF

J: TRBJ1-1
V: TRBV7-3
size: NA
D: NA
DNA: TGTGCCAGCAGCTTAGACGGCATGAACACTGAAGCTTTCTTT
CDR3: CASSLDGMNTEAFF

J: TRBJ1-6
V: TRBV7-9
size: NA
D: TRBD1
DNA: TGTGCCAGCAGCTTAATCCAGGGGGGGATGGATTCACCCCTCCACTTT
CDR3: CASSLIQGGMDSPLHF

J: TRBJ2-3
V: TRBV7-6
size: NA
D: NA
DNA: TGTGCCAGCAGCTTAGGTGCGGTAGGGGGAGTTGATACGCAGTATTTT
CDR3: CASSLGAVGGVDTQYF

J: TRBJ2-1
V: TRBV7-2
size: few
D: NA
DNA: TGTGCCAGCAGCCCGGGCAAGGGGAGGGGGCGGGCTGAGCAGTTCTTC
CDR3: CASSPGKGRGRAEQFF

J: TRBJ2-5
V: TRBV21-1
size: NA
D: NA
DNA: TGTGCCAGCACCCCAATCACAGGGCGGCAAGAGACCCAGTACTTC
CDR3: CASTPITGRQETQYF

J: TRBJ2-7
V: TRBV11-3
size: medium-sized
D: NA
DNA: TGTGCCAGCAGCTTAGAACAGGGCTACGAGCAGTACTTC
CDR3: CASSLEQGYEQYF

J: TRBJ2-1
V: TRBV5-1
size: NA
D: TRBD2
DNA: TGCGCCAGCCGTAGGTGGGAGGGCCTCTACAATGAGCAGTTCTTC
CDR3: CASRRWEGLYNEQFF

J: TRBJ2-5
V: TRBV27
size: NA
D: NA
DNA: TGTGCCAGCAGTCCATCCCAGGCCCAAGAGACCCAGTACTTC
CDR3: CASSPSQAQETQYF

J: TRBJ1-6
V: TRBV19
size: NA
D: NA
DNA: TGTGCCAGTAGTATGGGTCAAGGGGGTTATGATTCACCCCTCCACTTT
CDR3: CASSMGQGGYDSPLHF

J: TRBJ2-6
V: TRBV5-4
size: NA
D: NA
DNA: TGTGCCAGTCAGGGGCAGGCTTCTGGGGCCAACGTCCTGACTTTC
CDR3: CASQGQASGANVLTF

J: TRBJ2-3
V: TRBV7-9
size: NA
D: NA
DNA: TGTGCCAGCAGCTTTGACGTCGGCGGAGGGACTGGGAACACAGATACGCAGTATTTT
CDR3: CASSFDVGGGTGNTDTQYF

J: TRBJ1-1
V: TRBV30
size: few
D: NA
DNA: TGTGCCTGGAGTGTAGGACTCCCGGGCACCACTGAAGCTTTCTTT
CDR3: CAWSVGLPGTTEAFF

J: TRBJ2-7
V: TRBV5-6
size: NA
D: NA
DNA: TGTGCCAGCAGCTTTCAGGGGCACTACGAGCAGTACTTC
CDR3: CASSFQGHYEQYF